This T cell receptor (beta chain) appears in the sequencing data of a study of blood T cell repertoires in COVID-19. Study-level background: COVID-19 samples collected from the United States, Italy and Spain covered acute and convalescent phases.

Repertoires were generated with immunoSEQ multiplex PCR, while TCRdb's copy carries only in-frame clones and drops some. The sample carries about 69,000 clones, around three quarters recorded once. Sequencing used peripheral blood. This receptor was identified in a man aged 55 to 69 with acute or convalescent COVID-19.

Written as DNA, the CDR3 is TGCGCCAGCAGCCAAGATTCTCGGGCAGGGTGGGGAGAGACCCAGTACTTC. Residues: CASSQDSRAGWGETQYF. This chain connects TRBV4-1 to TRBJ2-5; possible D gene TRBD1, 5 bases. The V end lost 0 bases, the J end lost 4 bases, and 18 bases lay between the germline ends. There are 17 residues in the CDR3. The germline V gene encodes CDR1 MGHRA and CDR2 YSYEKL.